This passage covers 30 T cell receptor beta chains from one sample sequenced in a study of blood T cell repertoires in COVID-19. Measured with immunoSEQ multiplex PCR; TCRdb has only the in-frame clones, and not every one. The sample records some 170,000 clones, about 75% being singletons. Sequencing was performed on peripheral blood. All receptors come from a woman aged 50 to 65 with active or convalescent COVID-19.

CDR3: CASSLDLTISTDTQYF. The CDR3 DNA follows: TGCGCCAGCAGCTTGGACCTAACCATCAGCACAGATACGCAGTATTTT. The V gene is TRBV5-1, the J gene TRBJ2-3, with unresolved D. This CDR3 is 16 amino acids long. CDR1 and CDR2 (germline): SGHRS, YFSETQ. V lost 0 bases and J 0 bases, leaving 11 bases between the germline ends.

The chain couples TRBV19 to TRBJ1-6; 11 bases align to TRBD1. V trimming: 9 bases; J trimming: 10 bases; junction bases outside the gene matches: 11. The CDR3 is 15 amino acids. Germline values: CDR1 LNHDA, CDR2 SQIVND (reference sequence). CDR3: CASRPGQGARSPLHF. The CDR3 DNA follows: TGTGCCAGCCGCCCCGGACAGGGGGCGAGATCACCCCTCCACTTT.

The rearrangement uses TRBV4-1 and TRBJ2-1, with 9 nucleotides matching TRBD2. J gave up 3 bases and V 0 bases, and 6 bases lay outside the gene matches. The CDR3 length is 17 residues. Germline-derived CDR1 and CDR2 are MGHRA and YSYEKL. As DNA, the CDR3 is TGCGCCAGCAGCCAAGATCGCGGGGGGGCCTTCTACAATGAGCAGTTCTTC. As protein: CASSQDRGGAFYNEQFF.

This clone was observed a few times. The chain links TRBV19 to TRBJ1-1; 7 nucleotides align to TRBD1. Germline CDR1 and CDR2: LNHDA and SQIVND (reference sequence). The CDR3 has 13 amino acids. Trimming took 4 bases from V and 3 from J; bases not matched to a gene: 2. The CDR3 protein is CASSKGQYTEAFF. In nucleotides, the CDR3 is TGTGCCAGTAGTAAGGGACAGTACACTGAAGCTTTCTTT. Supplemented by reference TRBV19 and TRBJ1-1, the full variable domain reads DGGITQSPKYLFRKEGQNVTLSCEQNLNHDAMYWYRQDPGQGLRLIYYSQIVNDFQKGDIAEGYSVSREKKESFPLTVTSAQKNPTAFYLCASSKGQYTEAFFGQGTRLTVV.

This clone was recorded only once. This chain links TRBV7-2 with TRBJ1-2; D ambiguous. The CDR3 has 14 residues. The germline V gene encodes CDR1 SGHTA and CDR2 FQGNSA. Trimming took off 5 bases at V and 10 bases at J, with 20 bases between the two ends. The CDR3 DNA is TGTGCCAGCAGCACCTCGGGAGGGAGAAGTGTCTACACCTTC. It specifies CASSTSGGRSVYTF.

The rearrangement uses TRBV11-2 and TRBJ1-3; weak D call: TRBD1 (5 bases). The V and J ends lost 4 bases and 0 bases respectively, with 10 bases between them. The CDR3 sequence is 15 residues long. Germline CDR1 is SGHAT and CDR2 is FQNNGV. The CDR3 DNA follows: TGTGCCAGCAGCTCCTGGGGCAGCTCTGGAAACACCATATATTTT. It yields the protein CASSSWGSSGNTIYF.

This clone appeared a few times. This chain connects TRBV19 to TRBJ1-1, with TRBD1 matching over 7 bases. Germline V gene sequence: CDR1 LNHDA, CDR2 SQIVND (reference sequence). J lost 2 bases, V lost 4 bases, and 4 bases had no gene match. The CDR3 loop spans 14 amino acids. The CDR3 sequence is CASSRGQSNTEAFF. CDR3 nucleotides: TGTGCCAGTAGTAGGGGACAGTCAAACACTGAAGCTTTCTTT. Based on the CDR3 plus reference TRBV19 and TRBJ1-1, the full variable domain is DGGITQSPKYLFRKEGQNVTLSCEQNLNHDAMYWYRQDPGQGLRLIYYSQIVNDFQKGDIAEGYSVSREKKESFPLTVTSAQKNPTAFYLCASSRGQSNTEAFFGQGTRLTVV.

This clone was counted many times. The CDR3 nucleotides read TGTGCCAGCAGCCAAGGGGGGAACTATGGCTACACCTTC. It yields the protein CASSQGGNYGYTF. The V gene is TRBV16, the J gene TRBJ1-2, with D tentatively TRBD1 (5 bases). V lost 2 bases and J lost 2, with 6 bases in between. The CDR3 is 13 amino acids. In germline, CDR1 is KGHSY, CDR2 FQNENV. Supplemented by reference TRBV16 and TRBJ1-2, the full variable domain reads GEEVAQTPKHLVRGEGQKAKLYCAPIKGHSYVFWYQQVLKNEFKFLISFQNENVFDETGMPKERFSAKCLPNSPCSLEIQATKLEDSAVYFCASSQGGNYGYTFGSGTRLTVV.

This clone came up a few times. V usage is TRBV9 and J usage is TRBJ2-3, with 9 nucleotides matching TRBD2. V lost 0 bases, J lost 3 bases, and 5 bases stayed unmatched. This CDR3 spans 16 amino acids. Germline V gene data show CDR1 as SGDLS and CDR2 as YYNGEE. This chain's CDR3 is CASSVGGGARTDTQYF. The CDR3 DNA reads TGTGCCAGCAGCGTAGGCGGGGGGGCCAGAACAGATACGCAGTATTTT.

The CDR3 spells CASSRDRNNYGYTF. The CDR3 coding sequence is TGTGCCAGCTCCCGGGACAGGAATAACTATGGCTACACCTTC. The chain combines TRBV6-5 with TRBJ1-2; 8 bases are shared with TRBD1. CDR1 is MNHEY, CDR2 SVGAGI, per germline. The ends lost 8 bases at V and 1 base at J; junction bases unmatched: 6. CDR3 length equals 14 residues.

The chain has TRBV11-2 and TRBJ2-3; no reliable D call. Germline V gene lookup returns CDR1 SGHAT and CDR2 FQNNGV. The CDR3 length is 13 residues. Trimming took 3 bases from V and 4 from J, leaving 8 bases between them. The DNA of the CDR3 is TGTGCCAGCAGCTTGATAGTCGCAGATACGCAGTATTTT. Translating gives CASSLIVADTQYF.

This clone was detected ten times or more. The V gene is TRBV4-3, the J gene TRBJ2-4, with TRBD2 matching 12 bases. The germline gives CDR1 LGHNA, CDR2 YSLEER. The CDR3 totals 16 residues. The V gene end was trimmed by 1 base and the J gene end by 9 bases; junction bases not matched to a gene: 7. For the CDR3, the DNA is TGCGCCAGCAGCCAAGGACTAGCGGGAGCCCTAGCCATTCAGTACTTC. It is translated as CASSQGLAGALAIQYF.

The CDR3 DNA sequence: TGTGCCAGCAGCTCTCCTCGAGGGTGGAACACCATATATTTT. Translation: CASSSPRGWNTIYF. The V call is TRBV11-2, the J call TRBJ1-3; D is unclear. The V end lost 4 bases, the J end lost 7 bases, and 14 bases lay between the germline ends. The CDR3 consists of 14 residues. Germline V gene sequence: CDR1 SGHAT, CDR2 FQNNGV.

The chain uses TRBV18 and TRBJ2-5; 7 positions agree with TRBD1. The V segment lost 8 bases and the J segment 8 bases; nucleotides outside the gene matches: 11. There are 13 residues in the CDR3. Germline V gene sequence: CDR1 KGHSH, CDR2 LQKENI. CDR3 loop: CASLRGQGETQYF. DNA for the CDR3: TGTGCCAGCCTTCGAGGCCAGGGGGAAACCCAGTACTTC.

This clone occurred once. This chain connects TRBV6-5 to TRBJ2-7; no firm D call. CDR1 and CDR2 (germline): MNHEY, SVGAGI. This CDR3 spans 14 amino acids. The V gene lost 4 bases and the J gene lost 2 bases, with 12 bases spanning the gap. The CDR3 coding sequence is TGTGCCAGCAGTTCCACCATACAACCCTACGAGCAGTACTTC. It yields the protein CASSSTIQPYEQYF.

The chain links TRBV6-1 to TRBJ1-5; D is unclear. Trimming stripped 4 bases from V and 4 bases from J, with 17 bases between. The CDR3 has 16 amino acids. The germline V gene has CDR1 MNHNS and CDR2 SASEGT. Written as DNA, the CDR3 is TGTGCCAGCAGTGCAGGATTGGGGAGTATTAATCAGCCCCAGCATTTT. Its protein is CASSAGLGSINQPQHF.

The chain is built from TRBV10-3 and TRBJ1-1; D unresolved. In germline, CDR1 is ENHRY, CDR2 SYGVKD. The CDR3 loop spans 13 amino acids. Trimming pared 6 bases from V and 3 bases from J, leaving 11 bases between. CDR3: CAISRIEDTEAFF. As DNA, the CDR3 is TGTGCCATCAGCCGGATCGAGGACACTGAAGCTTTCTTT.

The chain employs TRBV6-5 and TRBJ2-3; D is undetermined. Germline-derived CDR1 and CDR2 are MNHEY and SVGAGI. With 5 bases removed from V and 3 bases from J, the gap between germline ends came to 12 bases. The CDR3 sequence is 14 residues long. In DNA, the CDR3 is TGTGCCAGCAGTCCTTACCAGAAGACAGATACGCAGTATTTT. Protein product: CASSPYQKTDTQYF.

This chain joins TRBV7-2 and TRBJ1-6; D not certain. Germline V lookup: CDR1 SGHTA, CDR2 FQGNSA. The ends were cut back, 0 bases at V and 7 bases at J, with 10 bases in the middle. This CDR3 contains 15 residues. The CDR3 region is CASSLAGSGNSPLHF. DNA for the CDR3: TGTGCCAGCAGCTTAGCGGGGTCGGGAAATTCACCCCTCCACTTT.

V gene TRBV3-1 (or the pseudogene TRBV3-2) combines with J gene TRBJ2-3; 8 nucleotides line up with TRBD1. The junction had 7 bases not matched to a gene; V was cut back by 4 bases and J by 4 bases. The germline CDR1 and CDR2 sequences are LGHDT and YNNKEL (reference sequence). There are 15 residues in the CDR3. CDR3 in DNA: TGTGCCAGCAGCCTGGGACAGGCGCGGCCAGATACGCAGTATTTT. Amino acids: CASSLGQARPDTQYF.

V usage is TRBV3-1 (or the pseudogene TRBV3-2) and J usage is TRBJ2-1; 13 positions match TRBD2. The CDR3 extends over 19 amino acids. Per the germline V gene, CDR1 is LGHDT and CDR2 is YNNKEL (reference sequence). V trimming: 0 bases; J trimming: 8 bases; junction bases outside the gene matches: 13. The chain's CDR3 is CASSQDGGRTSGRGDEQFF. The CDR3 nucleotides read TGTGCCAGCAGCCAAGACGGGGGAAGGACTAGCGGGAGAGGCGATGAGCAGTTCTTC.

The chain employs TRBV7-2 and TRBJ2-7; TRBD1 might be the D (6 bases). Trimming took off 1 base at V and 6 bases at J, with 19 bases between the two ends. Germline V lookup: CDR1 SGHTA, CDR2 FQGNSA. The CDR3 is 16 residues long. The CDR3 bases are TGTGCCAGCAGCTTAGTATTTGGGTCAGGGGAACGCGAGCAGTACTTC. Its translation is CASSLVFGSGEREQYF.

The gene calls are TRBV4-2 and TRBJ2-1, with a possible D match to TRBD1 (5 bases). This CDR3 has 19 residues. V lost 1 base to trimming and J lost 1 base, with 20 bases between them. CDR1 is LGHNA and CDR2 is YNFKEQ in the germline V gene. CDR3 region: CASSQVGLIDGFSYNEQFF. Written as DNA, the CDR3 is TGTGCCAGCAGCCAAGTGGGGCTGATAGACGGGTTTTCCTACAATGAGCAGTTCTTC.

This chain joins TRBV30 and TRBJ1-2; 7 bases are a match to TRBD1. The CDR3 is 13 amino acids. The germline V gene encodes CDR1 GTSNPN and CDR2 SVGIG (reference sequence). The V and J ends lost 4 bases and 6 bases, in that order; junction bases with no gene match: 8. The chain's CDR3 is CAWTPTGWDGYTF. Here the CDR3 DNA reads TGTGCCTGGACCCCGACAGGGTGGGATGGCTACACCTTC. The entire variable domain, with the rest obtained from reference TRBV30 and TRBJ1-2, is as follows: SQTIHQWPATLVQPVGSPLSLECTVEGTSNPNLYWYRQAAGRGLQLLFYSVGIGQISSEVPQNLSASRPQDRQFILSSKKLLLSDSGFYLCAWTPTGWDGYTFGSGTRLTVV.

J is TRBJ1-6 and V is TRBV28, with D perhaps TRBD1 (6 bases). V gave up 5 bases and J gave up 10 bases, with 15 bases separating them. The V gene's germline CDR1 is MDHEN and CDR2 SYDVKM. The CDR3 is made up of 14 amino acids. The CDR3 DNA is TGTGCCAGCAGTCCACCGGGGGGCGAGTCACCCCTCCACTTT. This sequence encodes CASSPPGGESPLHF.

The chain has TRBV25-1 and TRBJ2-4; weak D call: TRBD2 (6 bases). Per the germline V gene, CDR1 is MGHDK and CDR2 is SYGVNS. The CDR3 is made up of 17 amino acids. With 2 bases removed from V and 1 base from J, the gap between germline ends came to 15 bases. The CDR3: CASSERGDGGAKNIQYF. The CDR3 DNA reads TGTGCCAGCAGTGAACGGGGCGATGGGGGGGCCAAAAACATTCAGTACTTC.

The chain carries TRBV6-6 and TRBJ1-2; 10 bases fit TRBD1. Trimming took 6 bases from V and 10 from J; bases not matched to a gene: 14. The CDR3 has 15 residues. Looked up from germline, CDR1 is MNHNY and CDR2 is SVGAGI (reference sequence). The CDR3 region has the DNA TGTGCCAGCAGCCGGGACAGGGGTCCAACTATTGTCTACACCTTC. Amino acid sequence: CASSRDRGPTIVYTF.

This clone was seen just once. This rearrangement joins TRBV7-2 to TRBJ1-5, with a weak D call TRBD1 (6 bases). This CDR3 has 14 residues. Trimming removed 4 bases from V and 2 bases from J, with 9 bases in between. Germline values: CDR1 SGHTA, CDR2 FQGNSA. CDR3 loop: CASSSQGGNQPQHF. The CDR3 DNA reads TGTGCCAGCAGCTCACAGGGAGGCAATCAGCCCCAGCATTTT.

This chain joins TRBV11-1 and TRBJ1-6, with no clear D. CDR3 length: 14 residues. Germline CDR1 reads SGHAT; CDR2 reads FQDESV (reference sequence). The V and J ends lost 3 bases and 9 bases respectively, with 12 bases between them. Here the CDR3 reads CASSLTSSSSPLHF. The CDR3 DNA follows: TGTGCCAGCAGCTTGACAAGTTCGTCTTCACCCCTCCACTTT.

V gene TRBV6-5 combines with J gene TRBJ2-7; the D is unclear. Trimming shortened V by 6 bases and J by 4 bases, and 7 bases separated the two germline ends. The CDR3 runs 11 residues. Germline V gene data show CDR1 as MNHEY and CDR2 as SVGAGI. DNA of the CDR3: TGTGCCAGCAGGCAGGCTTACGAGCAGTACTTC. This translates into CASRQAYEQYF.